These T cell receptor beta chains were read from a single sample in a study of blood T cells in healthy people across ages. TCRdb recomputed calls from the 5' RACE reads with MiXCR, one row per CDR3 protein. Among under 850,000 distinct CDR3 sequences listed, around 34% were seen once. The specimen sequenced was blood. These receptors were obtained from a young man in good health. The CDR3 runs from the conserved cysteine through the conserved F or W. The order of the fields is clone size, D gene, J gene, V gene, CDR3 protein, CDR3 DNA. D genes are given only for firm matches. Clone size is stated in some rows and not others, as once, few, many or a class when expanded.

.,TRBD2,TRBJ2-5,TRBV10-3,CAISESPGGGSQETQYF,TGTGCCATCAGTGAGTCGCCGGGCGGGGGTTCCCAAGAGACCCAGTACTTC
few,.,TRBJ2-5,TRBV20-1,CSADPGGQETQYF,TGCAGTGCTGACCCGGGCGGGCAAGAGACCCAGTACTTC
few,.,TRBJ1-1,TRBV3-1,CASSQDREAFF,TGTGCCAGCAGCCAAGATCGGGAAGCTTTCTTT
.,TRBD1,TRBJ2-7,TRBV5-5,CASSSSTVGGQDDEQYF,TGTGCCAGCAGTTCTTCAACCGTTGGGGGACAGGACGACGAGCAGTACTTC
.,.,TRBJ1-1,TRBV28,CATGRTEAFF,TGTGCCACGGGACGGACTGAAGCTTTCTTT
.,TRBD1,TRBJ2-5,TRBV7-2,CASSLTGQLNNEQYF,TGTGCCAGCAGCTTGACGGGACAGCTCAACAATGAGCAGTACTTC
.,TRBD2,TRBJ2-1,TRBV5-1,CASSLSGRGGNEQFF,TGCGCCAGCAGCCTTAGCGGGAGGGGCGGCAATGAGCAGTTCTTC
.,TRBD1,TRBJ2-7,TRBV6-1,CASSEGQQLYVQYF,TGTGCCAGCAGTGAGGGACAGCAGCTCTACGTGCAGTACTTC
.,.,TRBJ1-1,TRBV20-1,CSARGRANTEAFF,TGCAGTGCGAGGGGGAGAGCGAACACTGAAGCTTTCTTT
few,TRBD1,TRBJ1-4,TRBV20-1,CSAYRGPTNEKLFF,TGCAGTGCTTACAGGGGGCCAACTAATGAAAAACTGTTTTTT
once,.,TRBJ1-4,TRBV20-1,CSARVQRRGEEKLFF,TGCAGTGCTAGAGTCCAGAGAAGAGGGGAAGAAAAACTGTTTTTT
few,TRBD1,TRBJ1-1,TRBV5-5,CASSLQGAKVNTEAFF,TGTGCCAGCAGCTTGCAGGGGGCGAAGGTGAACACTGAAGCTTTCTTT